The 9 T cell receptor beta chains below were found in one sample sequenced in a study of T cells in Graves' hyperthyroidism and ophthalmopathy. RNA transcripts were the template for amplifying TCR beta CDR3 regions. When the TCR CDR3 underwent first-round RT-PCR, the HTBI primer set was used. TCRdb independently ran MiXCR on the multiplex PCR reads; one entry per CDR3 protein. Of roughly 170,000 distinct CDR3 sequences detected, about a sixth appear once; the ten largest clones hold under 35%. Sequencing was done on a sample of blood. The receptors come from a woman aged 45-65 years with Graves' hyperthyroidism.

This clonotype has only one observation. The chain has TRBV6-1 and TRBJ1-2, with D possibly TRBD1 on 5 matching bases. CDR1 is MNHNS and CDR2 is SASEGT in the germline V gene. The CDR3 is 15 residues long. V dropped 6 bases and J dropped 4 bases, with 18 bases sitting between them. CDR3 loop: CASRYPDSLSYGYTF. The CDR3 DNA is TGTGCCAGCAGATATCCCGACAGTCTCTCCTATGGCTACACCTTC.

This chain connects TRBV9 to TRBJ2-1; 12 bases are a match to TRBD2. Germline V gene lookup returns CDR1 SGDLS and CDR2 YYNGEE. V lost 4 bases, J lost 4 bases, and 6 bases stayed unmatched. This CDR3 has 16 residues. The CDR3 loop reads CASSWTSGELYNEQFF. The CDR3 nucleotides are TGTGCCAGCAGCTGGACTAGCGGGGAGTTATACAATGAGCAGTTCTTC.

This clonotype was observed a few times. The V and J genes are TRBV5-6 and TRBJ2-1; D may correspond to TRBD1 or TRBD2 (5 bases each). The CDR3 contains 13 residues. Germline CDR1 reads SGHDT; CDR2 reads YYEEEE. Trimming removed 3 bases at V and 6 bases at J, with 10 bases between. The CDR3 DNA reads as TGTGCCAGCAGCTGGGAGAGGGGCAATGAGCAGTTCTTC. Translated, it gives CASSWERGNEQFF.

This clonotype was detected many times. CDR3: CASSYPPSREGGTEAFF. CDR3 nucleotide sequence: TGTGCCAGCAGTTACCCCCCATCGAGGGAGGGTGGCACTGAAGCTTTCTTT. The chain links TRBV6-6 to TRBJ1-1; D gene ambiguous. The CDR3 consists of 17 residues. In germline, CDR1 is MNHNY, CDR2 SVGAGI (reference sequence). With 2 bases removed from V and 4 bases from J, the gap between germline ends came to 20 bases.

V usage is TRBV24-1 and J usage is TRBJ2-3, with 8 bases aligning to TRBD1. The germline gives CDR1 KGHDR, CDR2 SFDVKD. Trimming at V came to 4 bases and at J to 5 bases, leaving 13 bases not matched to a gene. The CDR3 is 17 amino acids. The CDR3 region is CATSDTQAGQVRDTQYF. In nucleotides, the CDR3 is TGTGCCACCAGTGACACCCAGGCGGGACAGGTACGAGATACGCAGTATTTT.

In this sample, this clonotype turned up many times. V usage is TRBV10-3 and J usage is TRBJ2-5, with D perhaps being TRBD1 or TRBD2 (5 bases each). The CDR3 is 15 amino acids. V lost 8 bases and J lost 9, with 25 bases in between. Germline V gene sequence: CDR1 ENHRY, CDR2 SYGVKD. The CDR3 region has the DNA TGTGCCATCTCCCTGACCGGGACGTCTTTGGAGGCCCAGTACTTC. Translation gives CAISLTGTSLEAQYF.

This clonotype came up many times. The chain links TRBV7-2 to TRBJ2-2, with a tentative D call TRBD2 (6 bases). V was shortened by 5 bases and J by 0 bases, with 10 bases between the two germline ends. CDR3 length: 15 amino acids. The germline CDR1 and CDR2 sequences are SGHTA and FQGNSA. CDR3 residues: CASSMDYSNTGELFF. The CDR3 DNA reads TGTGCCAGCAGCATGGACTACTCGAACACCGGGGAGCTGTTTTTT.

This clonotype was found a few times. The rearrangement links TRBV5-1 to TRBJ2-7; 8 positions match TRBD1. V lost 1 base to trimming and J lost 4 bases; unmatched junction nucleotides: 13. CDR3 length: 17 amino acids. CDR1 SGHRS and CDR2 YFSETQ come from the germline V gene. The CDR3 loop is CASSLSTGTGTPYEQYF. The CDR3 DNA is TGCGCCAGCAGCTTGTCTACCGGGACAGGTACTCCGTACGAGCAGTACTTC.

This clonotype was seen many times. CDR3 sequence: CASSVNQGIREKLFF. CDR3 bases: TGTGCCAGCAGCGTCAATCAGGGCATTCGTGAAAAACTGTTTTTT. The V gene is TRBV3-1, the J gene TRBJ1-4; possibly TRBD1 for D (5 bases). The length of the CDR3 is 15 residues. The germline CDR1 and CDR2 sequences are LGHDT and YNNKEL (reference sequence). V was pared by 5 bases and J by 7 bases, with 17 bases between.